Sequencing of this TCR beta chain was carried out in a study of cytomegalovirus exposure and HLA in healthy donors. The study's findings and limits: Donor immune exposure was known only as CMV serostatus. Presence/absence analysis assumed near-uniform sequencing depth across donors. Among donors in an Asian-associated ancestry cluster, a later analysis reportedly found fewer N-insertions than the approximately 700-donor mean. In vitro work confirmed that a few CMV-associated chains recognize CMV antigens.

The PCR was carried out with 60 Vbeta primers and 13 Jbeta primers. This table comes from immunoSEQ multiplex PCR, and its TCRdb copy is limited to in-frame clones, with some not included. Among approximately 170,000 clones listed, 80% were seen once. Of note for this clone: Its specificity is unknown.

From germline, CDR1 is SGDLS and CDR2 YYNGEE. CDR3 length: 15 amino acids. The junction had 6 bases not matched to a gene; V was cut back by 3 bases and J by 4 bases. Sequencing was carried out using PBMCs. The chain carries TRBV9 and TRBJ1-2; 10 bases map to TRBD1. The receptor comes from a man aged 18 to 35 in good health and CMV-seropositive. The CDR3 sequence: CASSGQGAFGYGYTF. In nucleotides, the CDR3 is TGTGCCAGCAGCGGACAGGGGGCCTTTGGCTATGGCTACACCTTC.